One and the same sample provided the 25 T cell receptor beta chains below, sequenced in a study of blood T cell repertoires in COVID-19. Produced via immunoSEQ multiplex PCR; TCRdb's table is partial and in-frame only. The sample has about 190,000 clones, 70% to 90% seen once; the top ten hold under 3.5%. The sequenced sample consisted of peripheral blood. These receptor sequences come from a woman in her 30s with active or convalescent COVID-19.

V gene TRBV7-2 combines with J gene TRBJ2-4; 7 nucleotides align to TRBD2. The CDR3 loop spans 14 amino acids. The V gene end was trimmed by 3 bases and the J gene end by 4 bases; junction bases not matched to a gene: 3. Germline-derived CDR1 and CDR2 are SGHTA and FQGNSA. In DNA form, the CDR3 reads TGTGCCAGCAGCTTCGGCGGGAGTAAAAACATTCAGTACTTC. It translates to CASSFGGSKNIQYF.

The count of this clone is one. Other DNA sequences of this sample code for an identical CDR3. V and J are TRBV2 and TRBJ2-5; 8 bases line up with TRBD2. The CDR3 loop spans 15 amino acids. The trim removed 6 bases at V and 5 bases at J, leaving 11 bases unmatched. Per germline, CDR1 SNHLY and CDR2 FYNNEI. CDR3 bases: TGTGCCAGCAGCGAGCGCACGGGGGGGCGGGAGACCCAGTACTTC. Amino acid sequence: CASSERTGGRETQYF.

The chain is built from TRBV2 and TRBJ2-1; 13 bases agree with TRBD2. Germline-derived CDR1 and CDR2 are SNHLY and FYNNEI. The CDR3 spans 15 residues. V trimming: 6 bases; J trimming: 9 bases; junction bases outside the gene matches: 8. The CDR3 region has the DNA TGTGCCAGCAGCCTGAGGACTAGCGGGGGCGGTGAGCAGTTCTTC. Protein product: CASSLRTSGGGEQFF. Combining the CDR3 with reference TRBV2 and TRBJ2-1 gives the whole variable domain EPEVTQTPSHQVTQMGQEVILRCVPISNHLYFYWYRQILGQKVEFLVSFYNNEISEKSEIFDDQFSVERPDGSNFTLKIRSTKLEDSAMYFCASSLRTSGGGEQFFGPGTRLTVL.

The chain recombines TRBV14 with TRBJ2-1; 9 positions agree with TRBD1. In germline, CDR1 is SGHDN, CDR2 FVKESK. This CDR3 has 16 amino acids. V was pared by 4 bases and J by 3 bases, with 7 bases of the junction left unmatched. CDR3 loop: CASSPVTGGYYNEQFF. The CDR3 region has the DNA TGTGCCAGCAGCCCCGTAACAGGGGGCTACTACAATGAGCAGTTCTTC. The entire variable domain, with the rest obtained from reference TRBV14 and TRBJ2-1, is as follows: EAGVTQFPSHSVIEKGQTVTLRCDPISGHDNLYWYRRVMGKEIKFLLHFVKESKQDESGMPNNRFLAERTGGTYSTLKVQPAELEDSGVYFCASSPVTGGYYNEQFFGPGTRLTVL.

The chain employs TRBV28 and TRBJ1-2; 7 bases align to TRBD1. CDR1 is MDHEN, CDR2 SYDVKM, per germline. This CDR3 contains 15 residues. The J segment lost 4 bases and the V segment lost 6 bases, leaving 11 bases of the junction unmatched. CDR3 coding DNA: TGTGCCAGCAGCCGAGGTCGAGGACAGGTCTATGGCTACACCTTC. It specifies CASSRGRGQVYGYTF.

The chain recombines TRBV7-9 with TRBJ1-1, with D unclear. Deletions cut 1 base from V and 3 bases from J, with 12 bases between. The CDR3 length is 15 residues. Germline-derived CDR1 and CDR2 are SEHNR and FQNEAQ (reference sequence). The CDR3 DNA reads as TGTGCCAGCAGCTTAGTAACGGGGTGGGACACTGAAGCTTTCTTT. It is translated as CASSLVTGWDTEAFF.

In its sample, this clone was seen once. This sequence joins TRBV5-6 and TRBJ1-1; D might be TRBD1 (6 bases). The CDR3 totals 15 residues. Trimming removed 2 bases at V and 3 bases at J, with 14 bases between. CDR1 and CDR2 from the germline V gene are SGHDT and YYEEEE. The CDR3: CASSFTPGDDTEAFF. DNA for the CDR3: TGTGCCAGCAGCTTTACCCCAGGGGACGACACTGAAGCTTTCTTT.

The chain is built from TRBV27 and TRBJ1-4; 7 positions agree with TRBD1. This CDR3 has 14 amino acids. Germline assignment: CDR1 MNHEY and CDR2 SMNVEV (reference sequence). J gave up 5 bases and V 3 bases, and 3 bases lay outside the gene matches. CDR3 in amino acids: CASSFGRGNEKLFF. As DNA, the CDR3 is TGTGCCAGCAGTTTTGGCAGGGGGAATGAAAAACTGTTTTTT. The full variable domain, completed using reference TRBV27 and TRBJ1-4, is EAQVTQNPRYLITVTGKKLTVTCSQNMNHEYMSWYRQDPGLGLRQIYYSMNVEVTDKGDVPEGYKVSRKEKRNFPLILESPSPNQTSLYFCASSFGRGNEKLFFGSGTQLSVL.

This chain uses TRBV28 with TRBJ1-1; 8 nucleotides line up with TRBD1. In germline, CDR1 is MDHEN, CDR2 SYDVKM. Germline trimming cut 8 bases from V and 6 bases from J; bases unmatched to any gene: 5. CDR3 length: 12 residues. As DNA, the CDR3 is TGTGCCAGCCTCATGGACAGGGCTGAAGCTTTCTTT. As protein: CASLMDRAEAFF.

The V call is TRBV14, the J call TRBJ2-3; TRBD1 is a possible D gene (6 bases). V lost 1 base, J lost 0 bases, and 11 bases lay in between. CDR3 length: 16 amino acids. Germline V gene data show CDR1 as SGHDN and CDR2 as FVKESK. CDR3 protein: CASSQGWGLSTDTQYF. The CDR3 region has the DNA TGTGCCAGCAGCCAAGGCTGGGGGCTGAGCACAGATACGCAGTATTTT.

The chain carries TRBV5-4 and TRBJ1-1, with a weak D call TRBD1 (5 bases). Germline V gives CDR1 SGHNT, CDR2 YYREEE (reference sequence). The CDR3 covers 15 residues. With 4 bases removed from V and 1 base from J, the gap between germline ends came to 14 bases. CDR3 residues: CASSTTETGNTEAFF. The CDR3 nucleotides read TGTGCCAGCAGCACCACCGAAACAGGGAACACTGAAGCTTTCTTT.

This rearrangement joins TRBV28 to TRBJ2-7; 8 bases align to TRBD2. The germline CDR1 and CDR2 sequences are MDHEN and SYDVKM. Trimming at V came to 5 bases and at J to 0 bases, leaving 9 bases not matched to a gene. The CDR3 has 16 residues. The CDR3 nucleotides read TGTGCCAGCAGTAGCCCTCGGGGGGGAAGCTCCTACGAGCAGTACTTC. As protein: CASSSPRGGSSYEQYF. The full variable domain, completed using reference TRBV28 and TRBJ2-7, is DVKVTQSSRYLVKRTGEKVFLECVQDMDHENMFWYRQDPGLGLRLIYFSYDVKMKEKGDIPEGYSVSREKKERFSLILESASTNQTSMYLCASSSPRGGSSYEQYFGPGTRLTVT.

The chain couples TRBV19 to TRBJ2-7; 7 bases are shared with TRBD1. The CDR3 totals 14 residues. Per germline, CDR1 LNHDA and CDR2 SQIVND (reference sequence). The V and J ends lost 4 bases and 1 base, in that order; junction bases with no gene match: 4. The DNA of the CDR3 is TGTGCCAGTAGTACCCAACAGGGGTCCTACGAGCAGTACTTC. This sequence encodes CASSTQQGSYEQYF.

With regard to this clone: One end of the junction does not line up with germline, which may come from a read error. V usage is TRBV6-5 and J usage is TRBJ2-6; no firm D call. The CDR3 covers 14 residues. Germline V gene data show CDR1 as MNHEY and CDR2 as SVGAGI. The CDR3: CGSSVSSGANVLTF. CDR3 sequence (DNA): TGTGGCAGCAGCGTCAGCTCTGGGGCCAACGTCCTGACTTTC.

The sample holds a few counts of this clone. The chain uses TRBV18 and TRBJ1-5, with 11 bases identical to TRBD1. V was pared by 2 bases and J by 7 bases, with 10 bases of the junction left unmatched. This CDR3 contains 17 residues. Germline CDR1 is KGHSH and CDR2 is LQKENI. CDR3 protein: CASSPKGTGGKGQPQHF. The CDR3 DNA follows: TGTGCCAGCTCACCAAAGGGGACAGGGGGGAAAGGGCAGCCCCAGCATTTT.

This clone was found a few times. J is TRBJ1-2 and V is TRBV2; 7 bases match TRBD1. V shed 5 bases and J 3 bases; nucleotides not matched to a gene: 9. The CDR3 is made up of 15 amino acids. The germline CDR1 and CDR2 sequences are SNHLY and FYNNEI. This CDR3 reads CASSTDRHRHYGYTF. CDR3 DNA sequence: TGTGCCAGCAGTACGGACAGGCATCGTCACTATGGCTACACCTTC.

V is TRBV6-1 and J is TRBJ1-1; tentative D call: TRBD1 (5 bases). Trimming took 7 bases from V and 0 from J, leaving 12 bases between them. The V gene's germline CDR1 is MNHNS and CDR2 SASEGT. The CDR3 length is 14 residues. The CDR3 here is CASNRPVLNTEAFF. CDR3 DNA: TGTGCCAGCAACAGGCCTGTGTTGAACACTGAAGCTTTCTTT.

This clone was picked up one time. The rearrangement links TRBV3-1 (or the pseudogene TRBV3-2) to TRBJ1-1; possible D gene TRBD1, 5 bases. The germline V gene has CDR1 LGHDT and CDR2 YNNKEL (reference sequence). The V and J ends lost 4 bases and 4 bases respectively, with 16 bases between them. The CDR3 sequence is 15 residues long. CDR3 sequence (DNA): TGTGCCAGCAGCCGAAGGGAGGTTGGGGCCACTGAAGCTTTCTTT. It codes for CASSRREVGATEAFF.

V and J are TRBV28 and TRBJ1-3; D not resolved. CDR1 MDHEN and CDR2 SYDVKM come from the germline V gene. The CDR3 loop spans 15 amino acids. The V and J ends lost 7 bases and 0 bases respectively, with 13 bases between them. The DNA for the CDR3 is TGTGCCAGCAACTTGGGAGCGTCCTCTGGAAACACCATATATTTT. Its translation: CASNLGASSGNTIYF.

In its sample, this clone was seen once. The V call is TRBV5-6, the J call TRBJ2-2; 9 bases align to TRBD1. The CDR3 runs 16 residues. Germline-derived CDR1 and CDR2 are SGHDT and YYEEEE. After removal of 1 base from V and 5 bases from J, the junction contained 6 bases not matched to a gene. The CDR3 protein is CASSLLRDRVTGELFF. The CDR3 DNA reads as TGTGCCAGCAGCTTGCTACGGGACAGGGTGACCGGGGAGCTGTTTTTT.

The chain carries TRBV24-1 and TRBJ1-2, with 7 bases fitting TRBD1. Germline CDR1 reads KGHDR; CDR2 reads SFDVKD. The CDR3 has 14 amino acids. The V and J ends lost 2 bases and 2 bases, in that order; junction bases with no gene match: 1. CDR3 residues: CATSDSTGNYGYTF. As DNA, the CDR3 is TGTGCCACCAGTGATTCGACAGGGAACTATGGCTACACCTTC.

The V and J genes are TRBV6-5 and TRBJ1-1; no clear D. CDR3 length: 15 amino acids. Germline CDR1 is MNHEY and CDR2 is SVGAGI. Trimming cost V 7 bases and J 5 bases, with 20 bases left between them. The CDR3 protein is CASTRVPGYSTEAFF. The DNA for the CDR3 is TGTGCCAGCACCCGAGTCCCGGGGTACTCAACTGAAGCTTTCTTT.

V is TRBV21-1 and J is TRBJ1-1. TRBV21-1 is flagged as a pseudogene. The CDR3 loop spans 11 amino acids. The CDR3 sequence: CASKEDAEAFF. The CDR3 DNA sequence: TGTGCCAGCAAAGAGGATGCTGAAGCTTTCTTT.

The chain has TRBV11-2 and TRBJ2-1, with 7 bases matching TRBD1. CDR3 size: 15 residues. J lost 3 bases, V lost 2 bases, and 4 bases had no gene match. Germline V CDR1 and CDR2: SGHAT, FQNNGV. DNA for the CDR3: TGTGCCAGCAGCTTATCCAGACAGGGCTACAATGAGCAGTTCTTC. Translated: CASSLSRQGYNEQFF.

This clone appeared once. This sequence joins TRBV5-6 and TRBJ2-4; 7 positions agree with TRBD1. This CDR3 has 16 residues. Germline lookup yields CDR1 SGHDT and CDR2 YYEEEE. V gave up 6 bases and J gave up 3 bases; unmatched junction bases: 12. The CDR3 region is CASKLEGAVDKNIQYF. In DNA form, the CDR3 reads TGTGCCAGCAAGCTTGAGGGGGCGGTAGACAAAAACATTCAGTACTTC. Filled out from reference TRBV5-6 and TRBJ2-4, the complete variable domain reads DAGVTQSPTHLIKTRGQQVTLRCSPKSGHDTVSWYQQALGQGPQFIFQYYEEEERQRGNFPDRFSGHQFPNYSSELNVNALLLGDSALYLCASKLEGAVDKNIQYFGAGTRLSVL.